The entry that follows covers one TCR beta chain sequence. The data belong to a study of blood T cell repertoires in COVID-19. Background on the study: Whether acute or convalescent, the COVID-19 samples came from the United States, Italy and Spain. T cells, B-cell-depleted T cells, or PBMCs provided the cDNA or gDNA that served as material.

Per the original methods: Amplification of reference gene primers provided the estimated nucleated cell counts. Repertoires were generated with immunoSEQ multiplex PCR, while TCRdb's copy carries only in-frame clones and drops some. That table supplies the V and J calls and clone size; D and trimming were determined from the DNA. Counted here are approximately 220,000 clones, approximately 84% occurring once; the ten biggest clones make up 3%. Material for sequencing was peripheral blood. This sequence originates from a woman in her twenties or thirties who had recovered from COVID-19.

CDR3: CASSQQGSHSYEQYF. The CDR3 region has the DNA TGTGCCAGCAGCCAACAGGGGTCCCACTCCTACGAGCAGTACTTC. The rearrangement links TRBV5-5 to TRBJ2-7; 7 positions agree with TRBD1. CDR1 SGHKS and CDR2 YYEKEE come from the germline V gene (reference sequence). The length of the CDR3 is 15 residues. The trim removed 4 bases at V and 0 bases at J, leaving 7 bases unmatched.